This T cell receptor beta chain is drawn from a study of OX40 agonist ivuxolimab in advanced cancers. General study findings and limits: A proportion of nonresponders additionally exhibited low normalized T-cell clonal expansion.

Measured with immunoSEQ multiplex PCR; TCRdb has only the in-frame clones, and not every one. The repertoire includes about 51,000 clones, about four fifths of them detected once, and around 2.8% sits in the top ten. Remarks on this clone: The antigen is undetermined.

Germline lookup yields CDR1 SGHRS and CDR2 YFSETQ. This CDR3 is built from 14 residues. Between the trimmed V and J ends, which lost 7 bases and 2 bases, there was a span of 13 bases. Anyone with autoimmune disease history or systemic immunosuppression was excluded. This specimen was CD4+ or CD8+ T cells sorted from blood, taken in a trial of the OX40 agonist ivuxolimab. This TCR was sampled from an adult with an advanced solid tumor such as melanoma, head and neck, liver or kidney cancer. V and J are TRBV5-1 and TRBJ1-3; tentatively, D is TRBD1 (5 bases). The CDR3 DNA reads as TGCGCCAGCGCGGCGGGAGGGGCTGGAAACACCATATATTTT. It translates to CASAAGGAGNTIYF. Drawing the rest from reference TRBV5-1 and TRBJ1-3, the complete variable domain is KAGVTQTPRYLIKTRGQQVTLSCSPISGHRSVSWYQQTPGQGLQFLFEYFSETQRNKGNFPGRFSGRQFSNSRSEMNVSTLELGDSALYLCASAAGGAGNTIYFGEGSWLTVV.